This T cell receptor (beta chain) was observed in a study of beta chain features in type 1 diabetes. Notes on the study in general: Type 1 diabetes patients had VDJ junctions that carried fewer insertions and more deletions. Moderate but significant shortening of TCRB CDR3s was recorded in all four CD4+ subsets from Type 1 diabetes patients.

As every portion of the isolated RNA was reverse transcribed, the sequencing read expressed TCRB transcripts. Some clones are missing from TCRdb's copy, which holds only in-frame ones; the method was immunoSEQ multiplex PCR. The sample has roughly 400,000 clones, more than 12% seen once. The table lists this clone with a few counts. No antigen is known for it. Germline V gene lookup returns CDR1 SNHLY and CDR2 FYNNEI. J lost 3 bases, V lost 6 bases, and 9 bases had no gene match. The CDR3 is 15 residues long. Without exception, sorted populations had purity beyond 95%. This rearrangement joins TRBV2 to TRBJ1-2, with 8 bases matching TRBD1. Sequenced material: naive CD4+ T cells from blood. This receptor was identified in a woman aged 18 to 35 in good health. CDR3 coding DNA: TGTGCCAGCAGGGACCGGGACAGGTCCGACTATGGCTACACCTTC. The encoded protein is CASRDRDRSDYGYTF.